This TCR beta chain originates from a study of shared clonotypes between healthy human individuals (dated by TCRdb to the early 2020s). Broadly, across the study: The cohort included three men and a couple of women between 18 and 49 years of age. For each donor, CD4 naive and CD4 memory were each run on three plates, CD8 naive on two plates, and CD8 memory on one plate. The study deeply sequenced blood TCR repertoires of five healthy adults to estimate repertoire size and the extent of clonotype sharing between individuals. Libraries were prepared and TCR repertoires were sequenced by different laboratories using diverse techniques, in order to increase sequencing depth and limit assay-specific biases. Between about 0.8 and 9 billion PBMCs per donor were obtained by leukapheresis.

Study-level results and caveats: Because the study included a small number of donors, the genetic and exposure-history diversity represented was limited. Estimated clonotype richness was generally larger for naive than for memory subsets. Pairwise subsampling led to the expectation that sequencing depth would affect the degree of clonotype sharing among donors. Sampling was limited to blood, and TCR repertoires in tissue likely differ from TCR repertoires in blood. Even with the large sequencing depth, rarefaction of the sorted-subset datasets indicated that sequencing was incomplete. Clonotypes shared by all four sorted-subset donors showed higher generation probabilities than non-shared clonotypes. When a few donors were compared, the shared fraction of clonotypes was about 5% for naive CD4, about 4% for naive CD8, more than 2% for memory CD4, and approximately 0.4% for memory CD8.

The donors were healthy, HIV-negative adults who had no recently reported acute infections or vaccinations. Every donor was a Caucasian adult residing in Nashville, Tennessee, USA. CD4+ T cells were enriched by magnetic negative selection, after which naive cells were positively selected on CD45RA and the negative fraction was taken as the memory subset. After blood collection by leukapheresis, PBMCs were isolated using Ficoll-Histopaque density gradient centrifugation and then cryopreserved in the vapor phase of liquid nitrogen. Analytical flow cytometry was used to check the purity and quantity of every magnetically sorted T cell population. Genomic DNA was isolated from every sorted fraction and measured by UV absorbance on a Nanodrop 2000c. Using the deep immunoSEQ assay, multiplex PCR amplified TCR CDR3 regions from genomic DNA. Extracted genomic DNA from each cell subset was spread evenly across all wells of several immunoSEQ 96-well plates, with each plate serving as a replicate. For sorted subsets, approximately 0.2 ug of genomic DNA, equivalent to 30,000 or so T cell genomes, went into each replicate PCR. Purified libraries were measured with a Qubit 3.0 fluorometer, size-checked on a Bioanalyzer 2100, and measured again with the KAPA Library Quantification kit. Every immunoSEQ 96-well plate was sequenced on a separate single-read 150-cycle Illumina NextSeq 550 flow cell. In the paper's pipeline: The immunoSEQ output contained only junctional sequences without quality scores, so filtering could not match that applied to full-length reads. To assign V/J genes and CDR3, sequences were annotated against IMGT germline references using PyIR, a Python wrapper for IgBLAST v1.9. Reads were filtered out if the reads had weak V/J assignments (E-value above 1e-6), no CDR3, stop codons, out-of-frame junctions, or ambiguous translated residues. V3J clonotypes were defined as sequences sharing an identical inferred V gene, J gene, and CDR3 amino acid sequence. Percentage overlap between repertoires was calculated by dividing the number of shared unique clonotypes by the size of the smaller repertoire. Three approaches were used to assess repertoire richness: RTK rarefaction, the Chao1 estimator, and Recon v2.1 estimates of unobserved clonotypes. Generation probabilities for all TCRbeta clonotypes obtained by the gDNA method from a few donors were computed using OLGA. Entries here come from immuneACCESS through TCRdb and include only in-frame sequences with V and J called. Some clones fail to appear in such tables; in the studies checked, an unresolved V gene covers under half of the shortfall, and the cause of the remainder is unknown. The DNA gave D and trimming, while V, J and clone size come from that table. Present in this sample are about 2.5 million clones, roughly 90% of which were seen just once. The leading ten clones occupy approximately 0.4% of the sample.

This clone was seen once. This clone's antigen is unknown. No base quality values were provided; no much bigger clone lies one nucleotide off. The germline V gene sets CDR1 to ENHRY and CDR2 to SYGVKD. Including the terminal cysteine and phenylalanine, the CDR3 comprises 13 residues. The only DNA kept is the CDR3, 39 bases in frame from the first base. Trimming takes 5 bases off V and 5 bases off J; junction bases not matched to a gene: 5. Recombination joined TRBV10-3 with TRBJ2-7; 8 junctional bases match TRBD1. This TCR was sampled from a man between 18 and 29 years old in good health. Some clones in this sample may be carry-over from other donors' samples. Sequenced input: naive CD4+ T cells from PBMCs. The sample's cell subset or site label, in plain terms: CD45RA+ positively selected. The DNA sequence reads TGTGCCATCAGTCGGACAGGGTACGACGAGCAGTACTTC. This gives the protein CAISRTGYDEQYF.